The 11 T cell receptor beta chains given below trace back to one sample, sequenced in a study of cytomegalovirus exposure and HLA in healthy donors. PCR used 60 Vbeta primers and 13 Jbeta primers. Produced via immunoSEQ multiplex PCR; TCRdb's table is partial and in-frame only. The sample lists 130,000 to 150,000 clones; about three quarters were seen once. Sequencing was done on a sample of PBMCs. Receptors were obtained from a human donor in good health.

The gene calls are TRBV14 and TRBJ1-1; 8 bases align to TRBD1. The CDR3 runs to 15 residues. Germline values: CDR1 SGHDN, CDR2 FVKESK. The V segment lost 2 bases and the J segment 1 base; nucleotides outside the gene matches: 3. The CDR3 sequence is CASSQLDRGNTEAFF. As DNA, the CDR3 is TGTGCCAGCAGCCAACTCGACAGGGGGAACACTGAAGCTTTCTTT. Full variable domain (rest looked up from reference TRBV14 and TRBJ1-1): EAGVTQFPSHSVIEKGQTVTLRCDPISGHDNLYWYRRVMGKEIKFLLHFVKESKQDESGMPNNRFLAERTGGTYSTLKVQPAELEDSGVYFCASSQLDRGNTEAFFGQGTRLTVV.

This clone occurred a few times. The V call is TRBV10-3, the J call TRBJ1-3; possibly TRBD1 for D (5 bases). The germline CDR1 and CDR2 sequences are ENHRY and SYGVKD. Trimming removed 2 bases at V and 2 bases at J, with 13 bases between. The CDR3 runs 16 residues. DNA of the CDR3: TGTGCCATCAGTGAGCCCCATTTGGGGCCTGGAAACACCATATATTTT. Encoded protein: CAISEPHLGPGNTIYF.

The chain couples TRBV6-4 to TRBJ1-5; D perhaps matches TRBD1 (6 bases). Trimming took 5 bases from V and 4 from J, leaving 9 bases between them. Germline-derived CDR1 and CDR2 are MRHNA and SNTAGT. The CDR3 totals 13 residues. The CDR3: CASSRTANQPQHF. CDR3 DNA sequence: TGTGCCAGCAGTAGGACAGCTAATCAGCCCCAGCATTTT.

A single count supports this clone. The chain has TRBV18 and TRBJ1-4, with 7 bases fitting TRBD1. The CDR3 totals 15 residues. V gave up 3 bases and J gave up 0 bases; unmatched junction bases: 1. Germline lookup yields CDR1 KGHSH and CDR2 LQKENI. CDR3 sequence reads: CASSPQGATNEKLFF. CDR3 in DNA: TGTGCCAGCTCACCCCAGGGGGCAACTAATGAAAAACTGTTTTTT.

This chain links TRBV6-9 with TRBJ2-7; perhaps TRBD1 as D (5 bases). The CDR3 is 13 residues long. CDR1 is MNHGY and CDR2 is SVAAGI in the germline V gene. Trimming removed 7 bases from V and 2 bases from J, with 12 bases in between. CDR3 sequence: CASTLDRTYEQYF. CDR3 DNA: TGTGCCAGCACCCTCGACAGAACCTACGAGCAGTACTTC.

This chain joins TRBV19 and TRBJ2-1; 13 positions agree with TRBD2. The CDR3 extends over 15 amino acids. Trimming at V came to 8 bases and at J to 2 bases, leaving 3 bases not matched to a gene. In germline, CDR1 is LNHDA, CDR2 SQIVND (reference sequence). Here the CDR3 reads CASRLAGGTYNEQFF. The CDR3 bases are TGTGCCAGTCGACTAGCGGGGGGAACCTACAATGAGCAGTTCTTC.

This sequence joins TRBV6-5 and TRBJ2-2; 7 nucleotides align to TRBD2. The CDR3 has 14 residues. The germline gives CDR1 MNHEY, CDR2 SVGAGI. V was pared by 2 bases and J by 10 bases, with 7 bases of the junction left unmatched. CDR3 region: CASSYLTAGVELFF. DNA for the CDR3: TGTGCCAGCAGTTACCTGACGGCGGGAGTGGAGCTGTTTTTT.

This clone has just one count. V usage is TRBV5-1 and J usage is TRBJ2-5, with a weak D call TRBD2 (6 bases). The CDR3 extends over 14 amino acids. V lost 4 bases to trimming and J lost 4 bases, with 14 bases between them. The germline V gene encodes CDR1 SGHRS and CDR2 YFSETQ. CDR3 amino acids: CASSPPGRRETQYF. For the CDR3, the DNA is TGCGCCAGCAGCCCCCCGGGGAGGCGAGAGACCCAGTACTTC.

The DNA of the CDR3 is TGTGCCAGCAGCTTGGGCAGAGGGCAGCGGGAGTCTTACAATGAGCAGTTCTTC. Protein sequence: CASSLGRGQRESYNEQFF. The chain combines TRBV13 with TRBJ2-1, with 8 bases matching TRBD2. Germline CDR1 reads PRHDT; CDR2 reads FYEKMQ (reference sequence). The junction had 14 bases not matched to a gene; V was cut back by 3 bases and J by 4 bases. The CDR3 has 18 amino acids.

In its sample, this clone was seen a few times. The CDR3 region has the DNA TGTGCCAGCAGCACGACAGGGGACGGGTTCACCGGGGAGCTGTTTTTT. This sequence encodes CASSTTGDGFTGELFF. V and J are TRBV27 and TRBJ2-2; 8 bases match TRBD1. From germline, CDR1 is MNHEY and CDR2 SMNVEV (reference sequence). This CDR3 has 16 residues. The V gene end was trimmed by 6 bases and the J gene end by 4 bases; junction bases not matched to a gene: 10.

The rearrangement joins TRBV5-8 to TRBJ1-1; D call uncertain. Trimming took off 0 bases at V and 3 bases at J, with 12 bases between the two ends. This CDR3 is 15 amino acids long. Germline values: CDR1 SGHTS, CDR2 YDEGEE. The CDR3 DNA reads TGTGCCAGCAGCTTGGGTTCGGTTGTGGACACTGAAGCTTTCTTT. It codes for CASSLGSVVDTEAFF.